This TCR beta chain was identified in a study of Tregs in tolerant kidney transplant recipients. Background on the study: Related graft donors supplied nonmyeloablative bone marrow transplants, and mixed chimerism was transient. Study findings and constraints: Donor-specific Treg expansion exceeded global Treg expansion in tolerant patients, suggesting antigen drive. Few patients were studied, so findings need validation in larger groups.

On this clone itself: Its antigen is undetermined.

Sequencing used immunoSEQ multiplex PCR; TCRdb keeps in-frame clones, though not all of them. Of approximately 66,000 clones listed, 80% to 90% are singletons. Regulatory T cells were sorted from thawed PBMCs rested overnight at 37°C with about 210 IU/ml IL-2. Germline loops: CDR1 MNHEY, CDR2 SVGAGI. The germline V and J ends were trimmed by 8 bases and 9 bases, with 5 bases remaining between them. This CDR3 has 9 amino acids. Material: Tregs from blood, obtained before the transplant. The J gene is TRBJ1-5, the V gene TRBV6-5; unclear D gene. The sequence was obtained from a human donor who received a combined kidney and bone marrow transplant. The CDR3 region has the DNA TGTGCCAGCGGTCGGCCCCAGCATTTT. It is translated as CASGRPQHF.